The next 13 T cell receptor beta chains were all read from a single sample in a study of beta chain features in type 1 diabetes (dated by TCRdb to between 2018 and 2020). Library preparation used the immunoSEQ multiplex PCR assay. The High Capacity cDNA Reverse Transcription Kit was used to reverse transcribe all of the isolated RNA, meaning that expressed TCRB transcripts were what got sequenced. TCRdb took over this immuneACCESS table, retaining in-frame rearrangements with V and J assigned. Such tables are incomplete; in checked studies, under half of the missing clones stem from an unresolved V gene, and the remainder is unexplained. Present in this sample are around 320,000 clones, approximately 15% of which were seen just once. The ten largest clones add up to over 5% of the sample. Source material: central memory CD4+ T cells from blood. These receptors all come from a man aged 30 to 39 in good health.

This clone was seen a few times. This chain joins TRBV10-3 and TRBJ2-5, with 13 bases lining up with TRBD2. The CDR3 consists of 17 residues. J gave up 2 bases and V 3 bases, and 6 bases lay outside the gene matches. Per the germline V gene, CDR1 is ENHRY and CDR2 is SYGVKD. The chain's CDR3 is CAISDSRTSGSQETQYF. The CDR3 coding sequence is TGTGCCATCAGTGATAGTAGGACTAGCGGGAGTCAAGAGACCCAGTACTTC.

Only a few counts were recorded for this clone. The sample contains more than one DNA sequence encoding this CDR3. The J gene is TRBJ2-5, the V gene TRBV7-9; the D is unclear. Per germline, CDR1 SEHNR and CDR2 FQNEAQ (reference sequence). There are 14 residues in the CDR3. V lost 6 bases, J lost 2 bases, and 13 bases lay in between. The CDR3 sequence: CASRDKGRQETQYF. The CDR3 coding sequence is TGTGCCAGCAGGGATAAGGGTCGTCAAGAGACCCAGTACTTC.

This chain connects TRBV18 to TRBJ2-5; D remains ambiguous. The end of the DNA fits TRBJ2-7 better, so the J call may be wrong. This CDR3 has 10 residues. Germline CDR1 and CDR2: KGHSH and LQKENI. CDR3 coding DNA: TGTGCCAGCTCACCAAACGAGCAGTACTTC. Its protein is CASSPNEQYF.

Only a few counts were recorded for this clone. The CDR3 protein is CSVELRGVSEAFF. The CDR3 DNA is TGCAGCGTTGAACTAAGGGGGGTGTCTGAAGCTTTCTTT. The chain couples TRBV29-1 to TRBJ1-1, with TRBD1 as a possible D gene (6 bases). CDR3 length equals 13 residues. Trimming took off 2 bases at V and 6 bases at J, with 13 bases between the two ends. The germline V gene encodes CDR1 SQVTM and CDR2 ANQGSEA.

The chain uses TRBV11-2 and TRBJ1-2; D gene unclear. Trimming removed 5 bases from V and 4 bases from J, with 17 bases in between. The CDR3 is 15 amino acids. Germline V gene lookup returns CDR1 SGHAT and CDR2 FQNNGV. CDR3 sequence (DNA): TGTGCCAGCAGCAGCTTTACGGGGTTGGGCTATGGCTACACCTTC. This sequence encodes CASSSFTGLGYGYTF.

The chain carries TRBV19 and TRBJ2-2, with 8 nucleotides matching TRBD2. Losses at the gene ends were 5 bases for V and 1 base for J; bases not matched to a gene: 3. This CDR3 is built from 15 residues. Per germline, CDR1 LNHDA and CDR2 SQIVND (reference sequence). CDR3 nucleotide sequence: TGTGCCAGTAGTGTGACTAGCGTGAACACCGGGGAGCTGTTTTTT. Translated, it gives CASSVTSVNTGELFF.

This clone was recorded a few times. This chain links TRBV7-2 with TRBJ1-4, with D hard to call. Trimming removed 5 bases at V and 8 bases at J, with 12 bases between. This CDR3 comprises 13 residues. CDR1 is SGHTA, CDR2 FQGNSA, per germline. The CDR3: CASSPTGKEKLFF. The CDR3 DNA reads TGTGCCAGCAGCCCTACGGGGAAGGAAAAACTGTTTTTT.

The chain's CDR3 is CASSGRRSGEQFF. For the CDR3, the DNA is TGTGCCAGCAGTGGGAGGAGGAGCGGTGAGCAGTTCTTC. The chain employs TRBV6-1 and TRBJ2-1; tentative D call: TRBD2 (5 bases). Per the germline V gene, CDR1 is MNHNS and CDR2 is SASEGT. Trimming took 4 bases from V and 9 from J, leaving 13 bases between them. This CDR3 is built from 13 residues.

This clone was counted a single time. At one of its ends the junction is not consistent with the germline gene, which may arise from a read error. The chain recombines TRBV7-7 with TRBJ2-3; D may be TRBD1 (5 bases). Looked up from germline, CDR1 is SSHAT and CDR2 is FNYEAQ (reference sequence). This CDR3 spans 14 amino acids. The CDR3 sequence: CASSQGVAGDTQYF. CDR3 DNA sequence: TGCGCCAGCAGCCAAGGGGTAGCAGGAGATACGCAGTATTTT.

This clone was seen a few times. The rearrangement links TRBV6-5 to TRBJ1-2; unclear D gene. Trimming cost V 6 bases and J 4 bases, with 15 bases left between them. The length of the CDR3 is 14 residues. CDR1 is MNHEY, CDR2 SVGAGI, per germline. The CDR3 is CASRSQGRIYGYTF. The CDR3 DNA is TGTGCCAGCAGATCACAAGGGAGGATCTATGGCTACACCTTC.

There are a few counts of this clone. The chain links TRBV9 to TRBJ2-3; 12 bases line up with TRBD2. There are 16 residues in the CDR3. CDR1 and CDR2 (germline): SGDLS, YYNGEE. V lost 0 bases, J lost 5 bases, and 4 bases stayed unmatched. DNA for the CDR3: TGTGCCAGCAGCGTAGGACCTAGCGGGGGGGAAGATACGCAGTATTTT. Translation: CASSVGPSGGEDTQYF. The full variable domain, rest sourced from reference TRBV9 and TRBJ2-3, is DSGVTQTPKHLITATGQRVTLRCSPRSGDLSVYWYQQSLDQGLQFLIQYYNGEERAKGNILERFSAQQFPDLHSELNLSSLELGDSALYFCASSVGPSGGEDTQYFGPGTRLTVL.

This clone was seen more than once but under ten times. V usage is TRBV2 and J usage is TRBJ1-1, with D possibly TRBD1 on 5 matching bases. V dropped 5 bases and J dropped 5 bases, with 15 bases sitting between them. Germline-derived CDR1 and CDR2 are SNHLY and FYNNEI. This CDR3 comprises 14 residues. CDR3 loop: CASSRDGVGTEAFF. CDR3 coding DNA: TGTGCCAGCAGTCGGGACGGAGTAGGGACTGAAGCTTTCTTT.

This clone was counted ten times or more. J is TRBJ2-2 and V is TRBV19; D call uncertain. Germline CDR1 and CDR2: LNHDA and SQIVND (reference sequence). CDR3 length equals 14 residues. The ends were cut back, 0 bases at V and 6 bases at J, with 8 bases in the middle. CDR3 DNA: TGTGCCAGTAGTATAGACCCCAGCCCCGGGGAGCTGTTTTTT. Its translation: CASSIDPSPGELFF.